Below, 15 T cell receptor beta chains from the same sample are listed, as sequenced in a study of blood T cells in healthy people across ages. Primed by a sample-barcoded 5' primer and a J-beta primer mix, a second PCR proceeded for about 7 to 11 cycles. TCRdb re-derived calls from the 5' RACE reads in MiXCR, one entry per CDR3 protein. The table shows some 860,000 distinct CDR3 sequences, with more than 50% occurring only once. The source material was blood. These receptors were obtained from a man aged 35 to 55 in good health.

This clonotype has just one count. This chain's CDR3 is CASKREHTGELFF. CDR3 DNA sequence: TGTGCCAGCAAGCGGGAACACACCGGGGAGCTGTTTTTT. The chain has TRBV6-2 or TRBV6-3 and TRBJ2-2, with TRBD2 matching 7 bases. Per the germline V gene, CDR1 is MNHEY and CDR2 is SVGEGT. The trim removed 7 bases at V and 3 bases at J, leaving 2 bases unmatched. The CDR3 length is 13 residues.

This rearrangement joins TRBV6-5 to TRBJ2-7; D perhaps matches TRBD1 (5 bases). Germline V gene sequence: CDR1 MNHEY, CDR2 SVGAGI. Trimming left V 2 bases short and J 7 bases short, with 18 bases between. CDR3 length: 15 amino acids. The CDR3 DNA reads TGTGCCAGCAGTTACAGGCAGGGTCTGGGGAATGAGCAGTACTTC. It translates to CASSYRQGLGNEQYF.

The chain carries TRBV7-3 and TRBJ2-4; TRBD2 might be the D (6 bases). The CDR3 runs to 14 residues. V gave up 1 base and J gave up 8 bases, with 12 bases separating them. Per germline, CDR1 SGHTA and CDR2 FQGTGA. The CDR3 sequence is CASSLMPGGDIQYF. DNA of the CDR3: TGTGCCAGCAGCTTAATGCCAGGAGGGGACATTCAGTACTTC.

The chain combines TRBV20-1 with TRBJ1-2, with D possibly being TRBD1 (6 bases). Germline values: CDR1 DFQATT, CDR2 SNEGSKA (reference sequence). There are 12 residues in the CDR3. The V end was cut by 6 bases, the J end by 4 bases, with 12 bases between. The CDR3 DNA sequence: TGCAGTGCCTCCGAGGACAGCTATGGCTACACCTTC. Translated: CSASEDSYGYTF.

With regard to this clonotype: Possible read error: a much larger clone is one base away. The CDR3, as DNA: TGTGTCAGCTCACCACCGAGTGATCCCAGGGGAGATACGCAGTATTTT. Translation: CVSSPPSDPRGDTQYF. The V gene is TRBV18, the J gene TRBJ2-3; tentative D call: TRBD1 (6 bases). The CDR3 sequence is 16 residues long. Per the germline V gene, CDR1 is KGHSH and CDR2 is LQKENI.

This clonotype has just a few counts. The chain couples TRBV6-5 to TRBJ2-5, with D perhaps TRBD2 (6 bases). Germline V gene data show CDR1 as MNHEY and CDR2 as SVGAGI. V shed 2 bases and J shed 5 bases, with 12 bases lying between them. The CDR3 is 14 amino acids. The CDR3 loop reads CASSYAGFSETQYF. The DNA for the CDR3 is TGTGCCAGCAGTTACGCGGGGTTCAGCGAGACCCAGTACTTC.

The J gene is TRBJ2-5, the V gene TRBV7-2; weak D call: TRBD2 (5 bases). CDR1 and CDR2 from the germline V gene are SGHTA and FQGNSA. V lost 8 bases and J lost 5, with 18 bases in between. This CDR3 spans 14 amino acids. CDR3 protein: CASAPRSGWETQYF. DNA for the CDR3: TGTGCCAGCGCCCCGAGGTCGGGGTGGGAGACCCAGTACTTC.

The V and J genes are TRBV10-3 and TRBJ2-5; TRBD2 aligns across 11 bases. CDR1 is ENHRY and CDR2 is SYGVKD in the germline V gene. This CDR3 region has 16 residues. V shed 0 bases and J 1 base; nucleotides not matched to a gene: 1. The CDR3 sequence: CAISESTSGTQETQYF. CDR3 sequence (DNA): TGTGCCATCAGTGAGTCGACTAGCGGGACCCAAGAGACCCAGTACTTC.

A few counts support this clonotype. The CDR3 loop is CASSPPVAGGPGEQYF. The CDR3, as DNA: TGTGCCAGCAGTCCTCCCGTAGCGGGAGGGCCTGGGGAGCAGTACTTC. The chain has TRBV6-2 or TRBV6-3 and TRBJ2-7; 11 nucleotides line up with TRBD2. This CDR3 is built from 16 residues. Germline V gene lookup returns CDR1 MNHEY and CDR2 SVGEGT. V gave up 5 bases and J gave up 7 bases; unmatched junction bases: 13.

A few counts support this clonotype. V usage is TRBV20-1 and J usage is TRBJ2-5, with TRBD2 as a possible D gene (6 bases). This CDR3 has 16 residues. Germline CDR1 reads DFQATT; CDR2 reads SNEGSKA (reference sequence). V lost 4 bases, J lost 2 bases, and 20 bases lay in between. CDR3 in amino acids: CSAKPGLARYQETQYF. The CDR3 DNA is TGCAGTGCTAAACCGGGACTTGCTAGGTATCAAGAGACCCAGTACTTC.

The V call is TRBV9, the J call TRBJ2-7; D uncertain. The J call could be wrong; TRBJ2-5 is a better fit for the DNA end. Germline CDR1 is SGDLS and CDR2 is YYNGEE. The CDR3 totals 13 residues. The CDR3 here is CASSVSVWKTQYF. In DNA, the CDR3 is TGTGCCAGCAGCGTAAGCGTTTGGAAGACCCAGTACTTC.

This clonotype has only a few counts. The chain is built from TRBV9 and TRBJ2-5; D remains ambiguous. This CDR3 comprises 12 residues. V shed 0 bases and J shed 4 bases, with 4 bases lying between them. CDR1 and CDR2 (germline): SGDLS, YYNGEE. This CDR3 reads CASSVETETQYF. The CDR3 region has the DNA TGTGCCAGCAGCGTAGAGACAGAGACCCAGTACTTC.

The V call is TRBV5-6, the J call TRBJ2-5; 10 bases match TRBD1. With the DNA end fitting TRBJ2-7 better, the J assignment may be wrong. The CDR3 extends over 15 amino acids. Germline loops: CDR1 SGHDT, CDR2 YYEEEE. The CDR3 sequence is CASSNRDRGNVEQYF. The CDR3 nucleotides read TGTGCCAGCAGCAACCGGGACAGGGGAAATGTCGAGCAGTACTTC.

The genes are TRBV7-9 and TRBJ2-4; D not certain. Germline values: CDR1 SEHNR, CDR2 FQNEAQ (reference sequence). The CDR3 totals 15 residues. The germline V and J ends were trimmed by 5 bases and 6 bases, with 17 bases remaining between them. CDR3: CASSQRVGNRNIQYF. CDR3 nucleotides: TGTGCCAGCAGCCAGCGCGTAGGGAACCGAAACATTCAGTACTTC.

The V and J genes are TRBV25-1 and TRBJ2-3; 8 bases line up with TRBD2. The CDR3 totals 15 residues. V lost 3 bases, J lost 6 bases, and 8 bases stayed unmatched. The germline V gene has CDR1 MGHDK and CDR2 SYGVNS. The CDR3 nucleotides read TGTGCCAGCAGTGACCCGGGAGGGAACGACGATACGCAGTATTTT. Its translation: CASSDPGGNDDTQYF.